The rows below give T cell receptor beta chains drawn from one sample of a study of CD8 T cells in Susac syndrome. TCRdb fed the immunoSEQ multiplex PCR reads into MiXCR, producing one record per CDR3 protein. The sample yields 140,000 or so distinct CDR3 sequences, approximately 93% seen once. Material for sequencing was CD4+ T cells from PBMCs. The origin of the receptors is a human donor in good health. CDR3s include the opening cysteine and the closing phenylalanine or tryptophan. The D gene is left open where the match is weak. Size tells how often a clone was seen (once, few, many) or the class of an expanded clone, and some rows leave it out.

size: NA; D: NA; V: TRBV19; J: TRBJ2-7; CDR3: CASSGGLRDTYEQYF; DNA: TGTGCCAGTAGTGGTGGTCTCCGGGACACCTACGAGCAGTACTTC
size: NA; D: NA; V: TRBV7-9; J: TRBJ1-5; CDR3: CASSPAGATGQPQHF; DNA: TGTGCCAGCAGCCCCGCGGGGGCGACGGGGCAGCCCCAGCATTTT
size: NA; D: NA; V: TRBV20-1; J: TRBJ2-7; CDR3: CSARGHGGLVFYEQYF; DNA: TGCAGTGCTAGAGGCCATGGCGGGCTCGTCTTCTACGAGCAGTACTTC
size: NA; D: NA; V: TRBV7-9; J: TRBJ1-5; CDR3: CASSLQGPGNQPQHF; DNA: TGTGCCAGCAGCCTGCAGGGTCCCGGCAATCAGCCCCAGCATTTT
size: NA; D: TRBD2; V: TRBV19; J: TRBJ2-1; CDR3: CASRAGLAGYNEQFF; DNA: TGTGCCAGTAGGGCTGGACTAGCGGGTTACAATGAGCAGTTCTTC
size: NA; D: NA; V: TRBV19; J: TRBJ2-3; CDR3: CASSVLLARLTDTQYF; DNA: TGTGCCAGTAGTGTTTTACTAGCCCGATTGACAGATACGCAGTATTTT
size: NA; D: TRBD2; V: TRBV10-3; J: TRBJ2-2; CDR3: CAIRGTSGRNTGELFF; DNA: TGTGCCATCAGAGGGACTAGCGGGAGGAACACCGGGGAGCTGTTTTTT
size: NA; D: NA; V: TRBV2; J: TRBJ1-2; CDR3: CASRLGTADGYTF; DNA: TGTGCCAGCAGACTTGGGACCGCTGATGGCTACACCTTC
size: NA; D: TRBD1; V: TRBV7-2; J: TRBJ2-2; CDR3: CASSSPPGQGAGGELFF; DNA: TGTGCCAGCAGCTCCCCCCCGGGACAGGGGGCGGGAGGGGAGCTGTTTTTT
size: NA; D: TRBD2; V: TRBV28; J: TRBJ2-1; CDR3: CASSPELAGGGNEQFF; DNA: TGTGCCAGCAGTCCAGAACTAGCGGGAGGAGGCAATGAGCAGTTCTTC
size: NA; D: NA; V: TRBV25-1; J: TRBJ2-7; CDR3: CASSPIGGNEQYF; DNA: TGTGCCAGCAGTCCGATTGGAGGGAACGAGCAGTACTTC
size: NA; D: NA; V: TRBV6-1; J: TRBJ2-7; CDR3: CASSLEQVYEQYF; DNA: TGTGCCAGCAGTTTGGAACAGGTCTACGAGCAGTACTTC
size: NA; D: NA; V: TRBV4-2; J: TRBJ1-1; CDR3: CASSPITGSFNTEAFF; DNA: TGTGCCAGCAGCCCGATTACAGGGTCTTTCAACACTGAAGCTTTCTTT
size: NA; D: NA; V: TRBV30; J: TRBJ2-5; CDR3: CASTRRDSQETQYF; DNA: TGTGCCTCAACTAGGAGGGACAGCCAAGAGACCCAGTACTTC
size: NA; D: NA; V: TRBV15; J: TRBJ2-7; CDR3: CATKLFSVGEQYF; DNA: TGTGCCACCAAACTCTTTAGCGTCGGCGAGCAGTACTTC
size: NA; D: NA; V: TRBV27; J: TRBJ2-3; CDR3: CASSFEGAEDTQYF; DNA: TGTGCCAGCAGTTTTGAGGGAGCGGAAGATACGCAGTATTTT
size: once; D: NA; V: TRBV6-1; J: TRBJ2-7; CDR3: CASFPGVQRYEQYF; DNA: TGTGCCAGTTTTCCAGGGGTACAACGGTACGAGCAGTACTTC
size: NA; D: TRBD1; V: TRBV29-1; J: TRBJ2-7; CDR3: CSVPGTGGHEQYF; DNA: TGCAGCGTTCCCGGGACAGGGGGCCACGAGCAGTACTTC
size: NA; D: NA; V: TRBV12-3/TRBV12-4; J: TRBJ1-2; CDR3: CASSLGTGSMGYTF; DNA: TGTGCCAGCAGCCTCGGCACAGGGAGCATGGGCTACACCTTC
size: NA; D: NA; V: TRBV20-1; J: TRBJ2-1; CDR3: CSTLTPKPGGFNNEQFF; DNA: TGCAGTACTCTTACCCCCAAGCCCGGGGGCTTCAACAATGAGCAGTTCTTC
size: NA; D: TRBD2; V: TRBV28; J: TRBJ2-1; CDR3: CASSYRPGGLAGGKWYNEQFF; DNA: TGTGCCAGCAGTTATAGACCGGGGGGACTAGCGGGAGGAAAATGGTACAATGAGCAGTTCTTC
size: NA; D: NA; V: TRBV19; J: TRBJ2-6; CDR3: CASSIDGANVLTF; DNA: TGTGCCAGTAGTATAGATGGGGCCAACGTCCTGACTTTC